The 9 T cell receptor beta chains below come from one sample, sequenced in a study of blood T cell repertoires in COVID-19 (dated by TCRdb to 2020 to 2022). Receptor libraries were prepared by the immunoSEQ multiplex PCR assay. TCRdb mirrors the immuneACCESS table, restricted to in-frame sequences. Some clones are absent from its copies; in checked studies, under half trace to an unresolved V gene, and the reason for the others is unknown. The sample table lists under 250,000 clones, roughly 80% of them with a count of one. Around 3.3% of the sample is in the top ten clones. The sequencing input was peripheral blood. All receptors come from a woman aged 18-35 years with acute or convalescent COVID-19.

The V gene is TRBV5-1, the J gene TRBJ2-1; D is undetermined. CDR3 size: 15 residues. The germline V gene has CDR1 SGHRS and CDR2 YFSETQ. Trimming cost V 6 bases and J 1 base, with 14 bases left between them. DNA for the CDR3: TGCGCCAGCACCCTCAACGCGGATTCCTACAATGAGCAGTTCTTC. The encoded protein is CASTLNADSYNEQFF.

The V gene is TRBV11-2, the J gene TRBJ2-1; tentatively, D is TRBD1 (5 bases). The CDR3 runs to 15 residues. Germline assignment: CDR1 SGHAT and CDR2 FQNNGV. V lost 1 base, J lost 3 bases, and 10 bases lay in between. The CDR3 coding sequence is TGTGCCAGCAGCTTAGGGCAGGGCTACTACAATGAGCAGTTCTTC. This encodes CASSLGQGYYNEQFF. Drawing the rest from reference TRBV11-2 and TRBJ2-1, the complete variable domain is EAGVAQSPRYKIIEKRQSVAFWCNPISGHATLYWYQQILGQGPKLLIQFQNNGVVDDSQLPKDRFSAERLKGVDSTLKIQPAKLEDSAVYLCASSLGQGYYNEQFFGPGTRLTVL.

This chain joins TRBV7-9 and TRBJ1-4; possible D gene TRBD1, 6 bases. Trimming took off 5 bases at V and 0 bases at J, with 10 bases between the two ends. CDR3 length: 15 amino acids. Looked up from germline, CDR1 is SEHNR and CDR2 is FQNEAQ (reference sequence). CDR3 in amino acids: CASSARTATNEKLFF. The CDR3 DNA reads TGTGCCAGCAGCGCCAGGACAGCAACTAATGAAAAACTGTTTTTT.

This sequence joins TRBV4-3 and TRBJ2-6; a weak D match, TRBD2 (6 bases). The germline V gene encodes CDR1 LGHNA and CDR2 YSLEER. Trimming pared 0 bases from V and 0 bases from J, leaving 15 bases between. The CDR3 extends over 19 amino acids. The CDR3 loop reads CASSQDHGGRTSGANVLTF. The CDR3 DNA reads as TGCGCCAGCAGCCAAGATCACGGGGGTCGGACCTCTGGGGCCAACGTCCTGACTTTC.

The chain couples TRBV7-9 to TRBJ2-7; D is uncertain. V was pared by 0 bases and J by 3 bases, with 6 bases between. Germline V gene data show CDR1 as SEHNR and CDR2 as FQNEAQ (reference sequence). The CDR3 runs to 13 residues. CDR3 nucleotides: TGTGCCAGCAGCTTAGCCGCTAACTACGAGCAGTACTTC. Translation: CASSLAANYEQYF.

The chain uses TRBV11-2 and TRBJ2-3; the D is unclear. Trimming stripped 5 bases from V and 6 bases from J, with 6 bases between. There are 11 residues in the CDR3. Germline V gene data show CDR1 as SGHAT and CDR2 as FQNNGV. CDR3 loop: CASSQRDTQYF. Here the CDR3 DNA reads TGTGCCAGCAGCCAGAGGGATACGCAGTATTTT.

This chain links TRBV5-1 with TRBJ2-1, with unresolved D. The CDR3 extends over 16 amino acids. V was trimmed by 0 bases and J by 2 bases, leaving 12 bases between them. In germline, CDR1 is SGHRS, CDR2 YFSETQ. CDR3 DNA: TGCGCCAGCAGCTTGGTGGGCTACACCACCTACAATGAGCAGTTCTTC. Residues: CASSLVGYTTYNEQFF.

The CDR3: CASSFHSYNEQFF. The CDR3 nucleotides are TGTGCCAGCAGCTTTCACTCCTACAATGAGCAGTTCTTC. J is TRBJ2-1 and V is TRBV11-3; D is uncertain. The V gene lost 3 bases and the J gene lost 0 bases, with 3 bases spanning the gap. This CDR3 region has 13 residues. Germline V CDR1 and CDR2: SGHNT, YENEEA.

This clone showed up many times. The V call is TRBV5-1, the J call TRBJ1-5; D perhaps matches TRBD1 (5 bases). Per germline, CDR1 SGHRS and CDR2 YFSETQ. Trimming pared 4 bases from V and 0 bases from J, leaving 14 bases between. This CDR3 spans 16 amino acids. The CDR3 sequence: CASSPMARDSNQPQHF. CDR3 sequence (DNA): TGCGCCAGCAGCCCCATGGCCAGGGATAGCAATCAGCCCCAGCATTTT.